These T cell receptor beta chains were read from a single sample in a study of a mutant IDH1 vaccine in newly diagnosed glioma. Data came from immunoSEQ multiplex PCR; TCRdb stores just in-frame clones and leaves some out. Of some 38,000 clones listed, more than 80% are singletons. No antigens are known for them. This specimen was PBMCs, taken from a glioma patient whose treatment included an IDH1 peptide vaccine. The source of these receptors is a man between 35 and 55 years old with glioma. The CDR3 runs from the conserved cysteine through the conserved F or W. A D gene is named only where the DNA matches it firmly. Part of the rows lack a size; the others show once, few, many or a class for expanded clones.

V: TRBV27; J: TRBJ2-1; D: -; size: -; CDR3: CASSPGGWGVVGEQFF; DNA: TGTGCCAGCAGTCCCGGCGGGTGGGGGGTAGTTGGTGAGCAGTTCTTC
V: TRBV19; J: TRBJ2-7; D: -; size: once; CDR3: CASSADYEQYF; DNA: TGTGCCAGTAGTGCCGACTACGAGCAGTACTTC
V: TRBV6-6; J: TRBJ2-7; D: -; size: -; CDR3: CASKGGNSYEQYF; DNA: TGTGCCAGCAAGGGGGGCAACTCCTACGAGCAGTACTTC
V: TRBV4-3; J: TRBJ2-2; D: -; size: -; CDR3: CASSRNEGPAGELFF; DNA: TGCGCCAGCAGCCGCAACGAGGGTCCGGCCGGGGAGCTGTTTTTT
V: TRBV28; J: TRBJ2-7; D: -; size: -; CDR3: CASSSLFSSHNAYEQYF; DNA: TGTGCCAGCAGCTCTTTATTCTCAAGCCACAACGCCTACGAGCAGTACTTC
V: TRBV6-6; J: TRBJ2-1; D: -; size: -; CDR3: CATLGGSYNEQFF; DNA: TGTGCCACCCTTGGCGGTTCCTACAATGAGCAGTTCTTC
V: TRBV4-3; J: TRBJ2-1; D: TRBD2; size: -; CDR3: CASSQAGGRDEQFF; DNA: TGCGCCAGCAGCCAAGCGGGAGGCCGGGATGAGCAGTTCTTC
V: TRBV9; J: TRBJ2-1; D: -; size: -; CDR3: CASSPLRGEQFF; DNA: TGTGCCAGCAGTCCCCTTCGCGGTGAGCAGTTCTTC
V: TRBV7-2; J: TRBJ1-6; D: -; size: -; CDR3: CASSLVRSSYNSPLHF; DNA: TGTGCCAGCAGCTTAGTCAGGAGCTCCTATAATTCACCCCTCCACTTT
V: TRBV7-2; J: TRBJ2-5; D: -; size: -; CDR3: CASSLVSTGYQETQYF; DNA: TGTGCCAGCAGCTTAGTATCCACAGGGTACCAAGAGACCCAGTACTTC
V: TRBV7-5; J: TRBJ2-7; D: -; size: -; CDR3: CASSHRDRGYEQYF; DNA: TGTGCCAGCAGCCACCGGGACAGGGGCTACGAGCAGTACTTC
V: TRBV5-1; J: TRBJ2-6; D: -; size: -; CDR3: CASSVGHSGANVLTF; DNA: TGCGCCAGCAGCGTGGGACACTCTGGGGCCAACGTCCTGACTTTC
V: TRBV30; J: TRBJ1-6; D: -; size: -; CDR3: CAWSTQGGSPLHF; DNA: TGTGCCTGGAGTACACAGGGAGGTTCACCCCTCCACTTT
V: TRBV7-2; J: TRBJ1-3; D: -; size: -; CDR3: CASSSGAYSGNTIYF; DNA: TGTGCCAGCAGCTCAGGGGCCTACTCTGGAAACACCATATATTTT
V: TRBV11-1; J: TRBJ2-7; D: -; size: medium-sized; CDR3: CASSLVGRYEQYF; DNA: TGTGCCAGCAGCCTGGTCGGGCGCTACGAGCAGTACTTC
V: TRBV7-2; J: TRBJ1-5; D: -; size: -; CDR3: CASSLDGGGEAQHF; DNA: TGTGCCAGCAGCTTAGATGGGGGGGGTGAGGCCCAGCATTTT
V: TRBV5-4; J: TRBJ2-6; D: -; size: -; CDR3: CASSLGFDSPGANVLTF; DNA: TGTGCCAGCAGCTTGGGGTTCGACAGCCCCGGGGCCAACGTCCTGACTTTC
V: TRBV7-2; J: TRBJ2-3; D: TRBD1; size: -; CDR3: CASSFDRGTDTQYF; DNA: TGTGCCAGCAGCTTCGACAGGGGGACAGATACGCAGTATTTT
V: TRBV19; J: TRBJ2-5; D: -; size: -; CDR3: CASSIQGKETQYF; DNA: TGTGCCAGTAGTATCCAGGGCAAAGAGACCCAGTACTTC
V: TRBV25-1; J: TRBJ1-1; D: -; size: once; CDR3: CASTPGGGFGMNTEAFF; DNA: TGTGCCAGCACTCCCGGGGGGGGTTTCGGCATGAACACTGAAGCTTTCTTT
V: TRBV18; J: TRBJ2-1; D: -; size: -; CDR3: CASSPQNEQFF; DNA: TGTGCCAGCTCACCCCAAAATGAGCAGTTCTTC
V: TRBV19; J: TRBJ1-6; D: -; size: -; CDR3: CASSIGGPYNSPLHF; DNA: TGTGCCAGTAGTATAGGGGGGCCCTATAATTCACCCCTCCACTTT
V: TRBV28; J: TRBJ2-5; D: -; size: once; CDR3: CASSSGQGETQYF; DNA: TGTGCCAGCAGTTCGGGGCAGGGGGAGACCCAGTACTTC
V: TRBV30; J: TRBJ2-1; D: -; size: once; CDR3: CAWSGGTFNEQFF; DNA: TGTGCCTGGAGTGGCGGGACTTTTAATGAGCAGTTCTTC
V: TRBV18; J: TRBJ1-6; D: -; size: -; CDR3: CASSPYGRSSYNSPLHF; DNA: TGTGCCAGCTCACCTTATGGCAGGAGCTCCTATAATTCACCCCTCCACTTT
V: TRBV7-9; J: TRBJ2-7; D: -; size: -; CDR3: CASGDGNYEQYF; DNA: TGTGCCAGCGGGGACGGGAACTACGAGCAGTACTTC
V: TRBV10-3; J: TRBJ2-3; D: -; size: few; CDR3: CAISDVASTDTQYF; DNA: TGTGCCATCAGTGATGTAGCGAGCACAGATACGCAGTATTTT
V: TRBV19; J: TRBJ2-1; D: TRBD2; size: -; CDR3: CASSIGLASPNEQFF; DNA: TGTGCCAGTAGTATCGGACTAGCGTCACCAAATGAGCAGTTCTTC
V: TRBV7-9; J: TRBJ2-1; D: -; size: -; CDR3: CASSLVAGNHNEQFF; DNA: TGTGCCAGCAGCTTAGTGGCTGGGAACCACAATGAGCAGTTCTTC
V: TRBV9; J: TRBJ2-3; D: TRBD2; size: -; CDR3: CASSVAPTSGGSDTQYF; DNA: TGTGCCAGCAGCGTAGCCCCTACTAGCGGGGGATCAGATACGCAGTATTTT
V: TRBV11-2; J: TRBJ2-1; D: -; size: -; CDR3: CASSLLVGGYNEQFF; DNA: TGTGCCAGCAGCTTACTAGTCGGAGGGTATAATGAGCAGTTCTTC
V: TRBV9; J: TRBJ2-1; D: TRBD2; size: once; CDR3: CASSVGAGGNEQFF; DNA: TGTGCCAGCAGCGTAGGAGCGGGAGGCAATGAGCAGTTCTTC
V: TRBV9; J: TRBJ2-3; D: -; size: -; CDR3: CASSGGVGGRNTDTQYF; DNA: TGTGCCAGCAGCGGTGGAGTGGGGGGGCGCAACACAGATACGCAGTATTTT
V: TRBV4-1; J: TRBJ2-5; D: TRBD2; size: large; CDR3: CASSQLAGEQETQYF; DNA: TGCGCCAGCAGCCAACTAGCGGGGGAGCAAGAGACCCAGTACTTC
V: TRBV10-3; J: TRBJ2-7; D: TRBD2; size: -; CDR3: CAASSGRDSYEQYF; DNA: TGTGCCGCCTCTAGCGGGAGGGACTCCTACGAGCAGTACTTC
V: TRBV11-3; J: TRBJ2-1; D: -; size: once; CDR3: CASSPPDGYNEQFF; DNA: TGTGCCAGCAGCCCTCCTGACGGGTACAATGAGCAGTTCTTC
V: TRBV7-2; J: TRBJ1-1; D: TRBD1; size: -; CDR3: CASSYRVAQGQIEAFF; DNA: TGTGCCAGCAGCTACCGGGTGGCACAGGGGCAGATTGAAGCTTTCTTT
V: TRBV19; J: TRBJ2-7; D: TRBD1; size: -; CDR3: CASSSTGGKSEQYF; DNA: TGTGCCAGTAGTTCGACAGGGGGCAAGTCCGAGCAGTACTTC
V: TRBV7-9; J: TRBJ2-1; D: -; size: -; CDR3: CASSLAAPNPYNEQFF; DNA: TGTGCCAGCAGCTTAGCGGCGCCGAACCCCTACAATGAGCAGTTCTTC
V: TRBV4-2; J: TRBJ2-2; D: TRBD2; size: -; CDR3: CASSQDPAGGNTGELFF; DNA: TGTGCCAGCAGCCAAGATCCAGCGGGGGGGAACACCGGGGAGCTGTTTTTT
V: TRBV28; J: TRBJ2-7; D: -; size: -; CDR3: CASRMGNTGSGEQYF; DNA: TGTGCCAGCAGGATGGGAAATACAGGGTCGGGGGAGCAGTACTTC
V: TRBV7-2; J: TRBJ2-3; D: TRBD2; size: -; CDR3: CASSLVGGGGLTDTQYF; DNA: TGTGCCAGCAGCTTAGTTGGAGGCGGGGGGCTGACAGATACGCAGTATTTT
V: TRBV6-1; J: TRBJ2-7; D: -; size: few; CDR3: CASSVEQPGEQYF; DNA: TGTGCCAGCAGTGTCGAGCAGCCCGGCGAGCAGTACTTC
V: TRBV7-8; J: TRBJ2-3; D: -; size: -; CDR3: CASSFIEADTQYF; DNA: TGTGCCAGCAGCTTCATTGAGGCGGATACGCAGTATTTT
V: TRBV19; J: TRBJ2-1; D: TRBD1; size: -; CDR3: CASIDRGRNEQFF; DNA: TGTGCCAGTATCGACAGGGGAAGAAATGAGCAGTTCTTC
V: TRBV5-4; J: TRBJ2-7; D: TRBD1; size: -; CDR3: CASSGGMGQDYEQYF; DNA: TGTGCCAGCAGCGGCGGGATGGGACAGGACTACGAGCAGTACTTC
V: TRBV7-2; J: TRBJ2-7; D: TRBD2; size: -; CDR3: CASSLEAGRGPLQYF; DNA: TGTGCCAGCAGCTTAGAAGCGGGGAGGGGTCCCCTACAGTACTTC
V: TRBV6-5; J: TRBJ1-1; D: -; size: -; CDR3: CASSYGQPTEAFF; DNA: TGTGCCAGCAGTTACGGACAGCCAACTGAAGCTTTCTTT
V: TRBV10-1; J: TRBJ1-2; D: -; size: -; CDR3: CASSRAGGYGYTF; DNA: TGCGCCAGCAGTAGGGCCGGCGGCTATGGCTACACCTTC
V: TRBV18; J: TRBJ2-7; D: TRBD2; size: -; CDR3: CASSPGGGSYEQYF; DNA: TGTGCCAGCTCACCGGGGGGGGGCTCCTACGAGCAGTACTTC
V: TRBV6-6; J: TRBJ1-4; D: -; size: -; CDR3: CASSYPRAHEKLFF; DNA: TGTGCCAGCAGTTACCCCAGGGCTCATGAAAAACTGTTTTTT
V: TRBV7-2; J: TRBJ1-5; D: -; size: -; CDR3: CASSLGGFSQPQHF; DNA: TGTGCCAGCAGCTTAGGAGGGTTTAGTCAGCCCCAGCATTTT
V: TRBV4-3; J: TRBJ1-1; D: -; size: few; CDR3: CASSQEQGWGTEAFF; DNA: TGCGCCAGCAGCCAAGAGCAGGGTTGGGGCACTGAAGCTTTCTTT
V: TRBV7-8; J: TRBJ1-5; D: -; size: once; CDR3: CASSLEGQNNQPQHF; DNA: TGTGCCAGCAGCTTAGAGGGGCAGAACAATCAGCCCCAGCATTTT
V: TRBV9; J: TRBJ1-5; D: -; size: -; CDR3: CASSVGGPEPQHF; DNA: TGTGCCAGCAGCGTAGGAGGACCCGAGCCCCAGCATTTT